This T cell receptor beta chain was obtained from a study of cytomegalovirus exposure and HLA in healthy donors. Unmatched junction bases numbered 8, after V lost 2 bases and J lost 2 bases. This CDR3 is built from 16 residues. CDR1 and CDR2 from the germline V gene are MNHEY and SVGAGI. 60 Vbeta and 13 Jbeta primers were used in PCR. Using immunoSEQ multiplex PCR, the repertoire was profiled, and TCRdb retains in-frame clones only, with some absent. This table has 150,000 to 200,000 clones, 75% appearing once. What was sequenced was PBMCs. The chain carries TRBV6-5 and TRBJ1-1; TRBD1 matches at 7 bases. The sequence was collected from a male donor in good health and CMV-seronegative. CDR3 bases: TGTGCCAGCAGTTACGGCCAGGGGGTACTTAACACTGAAGCTTTCTTT. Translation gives CASSYGQGVLNTEAFF.